The rows below give T cell receptor beta chains drawn from one sample of a study of T cell responses to AZD1222 COVID-19 vaccine. The repertoire was sequenced with immunoSEQ multiplex PCR; TCRdb's copy has only in-frame clones and lacks some. This sample yields around 110,000 clones, of which 85% to 95% are seen a single time; 2.9% belongs to the top ten. The sample consisted of peripheral blood, taken on day 0 of AZD1222 vaccination. Source of these receptors: an adult in good health. CDR3s include the opening cysteine and the closing phenylalanine or tryptophan. The order of the fields is CDR3 protein, CDR3 DNA, V gene, J gene, D gene, clone size. D genes are given only for firm matches. Clone size is stated in some rows and not others, as once, few, many or a class when expanded.

CDR3: CASSIPFAGGPNNEQFF; DNA: TGTGCCAGCAGTATCCCGTTCGCGGGAGGCCCTAACAATGAGCAGTTCTTC; V: TRBV2; J: TRBJ2-1; D: TRBD2; size: -
CDR3: CASSRAARGNTIYF; DNA: TGTGCCAGTAGTAGGGCCGCTCGGGGAAACACCATATATTTT; V: TRBV19; J: TRBJ1-3; D: -; size: few
CDR3: CASRRDSSSSGNTIYF; DNA: TGTGCCAGCAGAAGGGACAGCTCCTCCTCTGGAAACACCATATATTTT; V: TRBV28; J: TRBJ1-3; D: TRBD1; size: few
CDR3: CASSIVSPQGAFF; DNA: TGTGCCAGTAGTATCGTCTCACCCCAAGGCGCTTTCTTT; V: TRBV19; J: TRBJ1-1; D: -; size: -
CDR3: CASSQELRAVGGYTF; DNA: TGTGCCAGCAGCCAAGAATTAAGGGCGGTCGGTGGCTACACCTTC; V: TRBV3-1/TRBV3-2; J: TRBJ1-2; D: -; size: once
CDR3: CATSKPTGGTDTQYF; DNA: TGTGCCACCAGCAAGCCCACGGGGGGAACAGATACGCAGTATTTT; V: TRBV15; J: TRBJ2-3; D: TRBD2; size: -
CDR3: CSLPWNEKLFF; DNA: TGCAGCCTCCCTTGGAATGAAAAACTGTTTTTT; V: TRBV20-1; J: TRBJ1-4; D: -; size: -
CDR3: CASSPFGRTVNNSPLHF; DNA: TGTGCCAGCAGCCCATTTGGTCGGACAGTAAATAATTCACCCCTCCACTTT; V: TRBV9; J: TRBJ1-6; D: -; size: -
CDR3: CASSQSLRTSGSGSSYNEQFF; DNA: TGTGCCAGCAGCCAATCACTTCGGACTAGCGGGAGCGGGAGCTCCTACAATGAGCAGTTCTTC; V: TRBV16; J: TRBJ2-1; D: TRBD2; size: -
CDR3: CASSMGTGVRNTIYF; DNA: TGTGCCAGCAGCATGGGGACGGGTGTTAGAAACACCATATATTTT; V: TRBV2; J: TRBJ1-3; D: -; size: -